The 32 T cell receptor beta chains below were found in one sample sequenced in a study of blood T cell repertoires in COVID-19. Libraries were prepared by immunoSEQ multiplex PCR; TCRdb keeps only in-frame clonotypes and omits some of them. The sample has 200,000 to 250,000 clones; about 90% are singletons. The sample taken for sequencing was peripheral blood. These receptors originate from a man aged 35-49 years with active or convalescent COVID-19.

The chain carries TRBV6-4 and TRBJ2-1, with 11 bases that match TRBD2. Germline V gene sequence: CDR1 MRHNA, CDR2 SNTAGT. The CDR3 runs to 16 residues. V gave up 4 bases and J gave up 4 bases; unmatched junction bases: 6. The CDR3 protein is CASSGILAGAYNEQFF. The CDR3 DNA sequence: TGTGCCAGCAGTGGAATACTAGCGGGAGCGTACAATGAGCAGTTCTTC.

This clone was seen just once. The chain links TRBV18 to TRBJ1-1; the match to TRBD1 covers 10 bases. Trimming at V came to 3 bases and at J to 3 bases, leaving 4 bases not matched to a gene. This CDR3 has 15 residues. Per germline, CDR1 KGHSH and CDR2 LQKENI. The DNA for the CDR3 is TGTGCCAGCTCACCCCGACAGGGGGCGGACACTGAAGCTTTCTTT. Translation gives CASSPRQGADTEAFF.

The rearrangement joins TRBV9 to TRBJ2-3; perhaps TRBD1 as D (5 bases). CDR1 SGDLS and CDR2 YYNGEE come from the germline V gene. Trimming removed 0 bases from V and 3 bases from J, with 8 bases in between. This CDR3 region has 14 residues. The CDR3: CASSVGAGTDTQYF. CDR3 DNA: TGTGCCAGCAGCGTAGGGGCAGGGACAGATACGCAGTATTTT. The whole variable domain, remainder taken from reference TRBV9 and TRBJ2-3, is DSGVTQTPKHLITATGQRVTLRCSPRSGDLSVYWYQQSLDQGLQFLIQYYNGEERAKGNILERFSAQQFPDLHSELNLSSLELGDSALYFCASSVGAGTDTQYFGPGTRLTVL.

V gene TRBV7-2 combines with J gene TRBJ1-1; 8 positions match TRBD1. The J segment lost 0 bases and the V segment lost 4 bases, leaving 4 bases of the junction unmatched. There are 15 residues in the CDR3. Germline CDR1 is SGHTA and CDR2 is FQGNSA. This CDR3 is CASSWTGTLNTEAFF. CDR3 coding DNA: TGTGCCAGCAGCTGGACAGGGACCCTGAACACTGAAGCTTTCTTT.

J is TRBJ2-7 and V is TRBV5-1, with D tentatively TRBD1 (5 bases). The germline gives CDR1 SGHRS, CDR2 YFSETQ. V was trimmed by 10 bases and J by 5 bases, leaving 19 bases between them. This CDR3 is built from 13 residues. DNA for the CDR3: TGCGCCTCGTGCGCAGGGTCTTCCGACGAGCAGTACTTC. As protein: CASCAGSSDEQYF.

This clone showed up just once. The genes are TRBV19 and TRBJ1-3; D remains ambiguous. The germline V gene encodes CDR1 LNHDA and CDR2 SQIVND (reference sequence). The V end was cut by 5 bases, the J end by 0 bases, with 14 bases between. This CDR3 is 16 amino acids long. The CDR3 is CASSPRPPGSGNTIYF. Written as DNA, the CDR3 is TGTGCCAGTAGTCCGCGACCGCCGGGCTCTGGAAACACCATATATTTT.

Details on this clone: Other DNA sequences of this sample code for an identical CDR3. The chain uses TRBV27 and TRBJ2-7, with 15 nucleotides matching TRBD2. This CDR3 is 15 amino acids long. Germline V gene lookup returns CDR1 MNHEY and CDR2 SMNVEV (reference sequence). After removal of 2 bases from V and 7 bases from J, the junction contained 3 bases not matched to a gene. The CDR3 DNA reads TGTGCCAGCAGTTTAGGGACTAGCGGGAGGAGGGAGCAGTACTTC. It yields the protein CASSLGTSGRREQYF.

The genes are TRBV28 and TRBJ2-2, with 9 bases identical to TRBD1. The ends lost 6 bases at V and 3 bases at J; junction bases unmatched: 5. The CDR3 sequence is 15 residues long. Looked up from germline, CDR1 is MDHEN and CDR2 is SYDVKM. The CDR3 DNA is TGTGCCAGCAGCCCCCGGGACAGGGACACCGGGGAGCTGTTTTTT. Protein product: CASSPRDRDTGELFF.

In its sample, this clone was seen once. The chain recombines TRBV6-5 with TRBJ2-7, with D tentatively TRBD1 (5 bases). Per germline, CDR1 MNHEY and CDR2 SVGAGI. This CDR3 spans 14 amino acids. The germline V and J ends were trimmed by 7 bases and 1 base, with 14 bases remaining between them. CDR3 sequence: CASTLSRVSYEQYF. Here the CDR3 DNA reads TGTGCCAGCACACTAAGCAGGGTTTCCTACGAGCAGTACTTC.

The J gene is TRBJ2-7, the V gene TRBV12-5; no clear D gene. Trimming cost V 5 bases and J 0 bases, with 8 bases left between them. This CDR3 comprises 13 residues. CDR1 and CDR2 (germline): LGHNT, FRNRAP. The CDR3 spells CASGAESSYEQYF. CDR3 coding DNA: TGTGCTAGTGGTGCGGAAAGCTCCTACGAGCAGTACTTC.

The V gene is TRBV28, the J gene TRBJ2-7; D ambiguous. V was pared by 8 bases and J by 3 bases, with 8 bases between. The CDR3 covers 11 residues. Germline values: CDR1 MDHEN, CDR2 SYDVKM. The chain's CDR3 is CASSVSYEQYF. Written as DNA, the CDR3 is TGTGCCAGCTCCGTGAGCTACGAGCAGTACTTC.

This clone was seen more than once but under ten times. The chain uses TRBV29-1 and TRBJ2-7; unclear D gene. CDR3 size: 12 residues. V lost 4 bases and J 3 bases, leaving 10 bases between the germline ends. Germline CDR1 SQVTM, CDR2 ANQGSEA. CDR3 protein: CSVVNGLYEQYF. The CDR3 DNA follows: TGCAGCGTTGTGAATGGGCTCTACGAGCAGTACTTC.

The chain combines TRBV19 with TRBJ2-7; the match to TRBD2 covers 7 bases. Germline V lookup: CDR1 LNHDA, CDR2 SQIVND (reference sequence). CDR3 length: 16 amino acids. V lost 2 bases to trimming and J lost 2 bases; unmatched junction nucleotides: 9. Here the CDR3 DNA reads TGTGCCAGTAGTATACGGCCCGGGGGGTTCACCTACGAGCAGTACTTC. As protein: CASSIRPGGFTYEQYF.

The CDR3, as DNA: TGTGCTAGTGGCCCCCCTGGCGGGGGAATATACAATGAGCAGTTCTTC. Translated, it gives CASGPPGGGIYNEQFF. This sequence joins TRBV12-5 and TRBJ2-1; TRBD2 agrees at 7 bases. V shed 6 bases, J shed 4 bases, and the junction held 12 bases outside the gene matches. There are 16 residues in the CDR3. The germline V gene encodes CDR1 LGHNT and CDR2 FRNRAP.

The chain employs TRBV19 and TRBJ1-5; 8 bases map to TRBD1. In germline, CDR1 is LNHDA, CDR2 SQIVND (reference sequence). V trimming: 1 base; J trimming: 3 bases; junction bases outside the gene matches: 8. The CDR3 has 17 amino acids. This chain's CDR3 is CASSIGHGQGINQPQHF. CDR3 in DNA: TGTGCCAGTAGTATAGGTCACGGACAGGGTATCAATCAGCCCCAGCATTTT. Using reference TRBV19 and TRBJ1-5 for the parts outside the CDR3, the full variable domain is DGGITQSPKYLFRKEGQNVTLSCEQNLNHDAMYWYRQDPGQGLRLIYYSQIVNDFQKGDIAEGYSVSREKKESFPLTVTSAQKNPTAFYLCASSIGHGQGINQPQHFGDGTRLSIL.

This chain joins TRBV5-4 and TRBJ2-1, with D possibly being TRBD2 (6 bases). Germline values: CDR1 SGHNT, CDR2 YYREEE (reference sequence). The CDR3 is made up of 13 amino acids. V lost 4 bases and J lost 6, with 11 bases in between. CDR3 amino acids: CASSHTLANEQFF. The CDR3 nucleotides are TGTGCCAGCAGCCACACACTAGCCAATGAGCAGTTCTTC.

This clone was recorded only once. The rearrangement links TRBV3-1 (or the pseudogene TRBV3-2) to TRBJ2-7, with 9 bases identical to TRBD2. CDR1 is LGHDT, CDR2 YNNKEL, per germline (reference sequence). V lost 4 bases to trimming and J lost 2 bases; unmatched junction nucleotides: 3. The CDR3 is made up of 14 amino acids. CDR3 amino acids: CASSPLAGAYEQYF. The CDR3, as DNA: TGTGCCAGCAGCCCCTTAGCGGGAGCCTACGAGCAGTACTTC.

This rearrangement joins TRBV7-9 to TRBJ2-3; 7 bases map to TRBD1. Germline V CDR1 and CDR2: SEHNR, FQNEAQ (reference sequence). CDR3 length: 13 amino acids. The CDR3 protein is CAGQELSTDTQYF. In DNA, the CDR3 is TGTGCAGGACAGGAATTAAGTACAGATACGCAGTATTTT.

The chain joins TRBV18 to TRBJ1-1; D might be TRBD1 (6 bases). This CDR3 contains 14 residues. V was trimmed by 4 bases and J by 1 base, leaving 10 bases between them. The germline CDR1 and CDR2 sequences are KGHSH and LQKENI. The CDR3 DNA sequence: TGTGCCAGCTCACTCGCACAGGGGAACACTGAAGCTTTCTTT. Encoded protein: CASSLAQGNTEAFF.

The chain links TRBV19 to TRBJ2-7; 10 nucleotides line up with TRBD2. Germline V gene data show CDR1 as LNHDA and CDR2 as SQIVND (reference sequence). The CDR3 consists of 15 residues. Trimming removed 5 bases from V and 0 bases from J; junction bases left unmatched: 4. CDR3 DNA: TGTGCCAGTAGTCTCCGGACTAGCGGCTCCTACGAGCAGTACTTC. The encoded protein is CASSLRTSGSYEQYF. Full variable domain (rest looked up from reference TRBV19 and TRBJ2-7): DGGITQSPKYLFRKEGQNVTLSCEQNLNHDAMYWYRQDPGQGLRLIYYSQIVNDFQKGDIAEGYSVSREKKESFPLTVTSAQKNPTAFYLCASSLRTSGSYEQYFGPGTRLTVT.

The count of this clone is one. The chain recombines TRBV15 with TRBJ1-2, with D maybe TRBD1 (5 bases). Germline loops: CDR1 LNHNV, CDR2 YYDKDF (reference sequence). The CDR3 runs 15 residues. Trimming removed 0 bases at V and 2 bases at J, with 10 bases between. In DNA form, the CDR3 reads TGTGCCACCAGCAGAGAGTCATCAGGGAACTATGGCTACACCTTC. Amino acids: CATSRESSGNYGYTF. The full variable domain, with the rest looked up from reference TRBV15 and TRBJ1-2, is DAMVIQNPRYQVTQFGKPVTLSCSQTLNHNVMYWYQQKSSQAPKLLFHYYDKDFNNEADTPDNFQSRRPNTSFCFLDIRSPGLGDTAMYLCATSRESSGNYGYTFGSGTRLTVV.

The chain links TRBV7-2 to TRBJ1-1; TRBD1 aligns across 9 bases. Germline V gene sequence: CDR1 SGHTA, CDR2 FQGNSA. This CDR3 is 16 amino acids long. Trimming took 6 bases from V and 0 from J; bases not matched to a gene: 8. CDR3 amino acids: CASRSGTGLMNTEAFF. In DNA, the CDR3 is TGTGCCAGCAGGTCCGGGACAGGGCTCATGAACACTGAAGCTTTCTTT.

The chain uses TRBV10-3 and TRBJ1-5; 10 bases are shared with TRBD1. The germline CDR1 and CDR2 sequences are ENHRY and SYGVKD. The CDR3 has 15 residues. J gave up 4 bases and V 2 bases, and 2 bases lay outside the gene matches. CDR3 in amino acids: CAISEGTGVNQPQHF. For the CDR3, the DNA is TGTGCCATCAGTGAGGGGACAGGGGTTAATCAGCCCCAGCATTTT.

The rearrangement links TRBV19 to TRBJ1-5; D gene unclear. The germline CDR1 and CDR2 sequences are LNHDA and SQIVND (reference sequence). This CDR3 region has 14 residues. Trimming left V 3 bases short and J 7 bases short, with 13 bases between. DNA of the CDR3: TGTGCCAGTAGTATCGACCTACGGGTCCAGCCCCAGCATTTT. It yields the protein CASSIDLRVQPQHF.

CDR3 residues: CASSRDFNYEQYF. The CDR3 nucleotides read TGTGCCAGCAGCCGGGACTTTAACTACGAGCAGTACTTC. The chain uses TRBV7-6 and TRBJ2-7, with TRBD2 as a possible D gene (6 bases). The CDR3 is 13 residues long. Per the germline V gene, CDR1 is SGHVS and CDR2 is FNYEAQ. With 5 bases removed from V and 3 bases from J, the gap between germline ends came to 11 bases.

The chain joins TRBV27 to TRBJ1-3, with D perhaps matching TRBD1 (5 bases). The length of the CDR3 is 14 residues. Between the trimmed V and J ends, which lost 4 bases and 1 base, there was a span of 8 bases. Germline CDR1 reads MNHEY; CDR2 reads SMNVEV (reference sequence). CDR3 nucleotide sequence: TGTGCCAGCAGTTCTGGGGGGTCTGGAAACACCATATATTTT. Translation: CASSSGGSGNTIYF.

The V and J genes are TRBV28 and TRBJ2-3; 8 positions agree with TRBD1. With 1 base clipped from V and 7 bases from J, the junction kept 4 bases outside the gene matches. CDR1 is MDHEN and CDR2 is SYDVKM in the germline V gene. This CDR3 region has 14 residues. The CDR3 DNA follows: TGTGCCAGCAGTTTATCCACAGGGGGAAATACGCAGTATTTT. The encoded protein is CASSLSTGGNTQYF.

The chain is built from TRBV3-1 (or the pseudogene TRBV3-2) and TRBJ2-1, with TRBD2 identical over 13 bases. This CDR3 has 16 amino acids. Trimming cost V 4 bases and J 6 bases; bases outside gene matches: 6. Looked up from germline, CDR1 is LGHDT and CDR2 is YNNKEL (reference sequence). The CDR3 DNA follows: TGTGCCAGCAGCCCGACTAGCGGGAGGTGGGTCAATGAGCAGTTCTTC. Its translation is CASSPTSGRWVNEQFF.

This chain links TRBV28 with TRBJ1-6; the D is unclear. The CDR3 loop spans 14 amino acids. Germline V gene lookup returns CDR1 MDHEN and CDR2 SYDVKM. V was clipped by 7 bases and J by 13 bases, with 20 bases between them. DNA for the CDR3: TGTGCCAGCACCCAGAGACACCCCTCTGATCCCCTCCACTTT. Its translation is CASTQRHPSDPLHF.

This chain uses TRBV19 with TRBJ1-1; 7 bases match TRBD1. The CDR3 is 16 amino acids. With V trimmed by 4 bases and J by 0 bases, 8 bases remained unmatched. Germline CDR1 LNHDA, CDR2 SQIVND (reference sequence). The CDR3 here is CASSTTSGTVNTEAFF. The CDR3 DNA reads as TGTGCCAGTAGTACCACCTCCGGGACAGTGAACACTGAAGCTTTCTTT.

This rearrangement joins TRBV6-5 to TRBJ1-6; 7 nucleotides match TRBD1. The length of the CDR3 is 15 residues. Germline V lookup: CDR1 MNHEY, CDR2 SVGAGI. V was clipped by 9 bases and J by 1 base; unmatched bases: 6. The CDR3 DNA reads as TGTGCCAGTACACAGGGGATTTCCTATAATTCACCCCTCCACTTT. Translated, it gives CASTQGISYNSPLHF.

The chain combines TRBV3-1 (or the pseudogene TRBV3-2) with TRBJ2-7, with D possibly matching TRBD2 (6 bases). Per germline, CDR1 LGHDT and CDR2 YNNKEL (reference sequence). The CDR3 has 14 residues. Trimming pared 4 bases from V and 0 bases from J, leaving 10 bases between. The CDR3 region has the DNA TGTGCCAGCAGCCCGGGACTGATCTCCTACGAGCAGTACTTC. It specifies CASSPGLISYEQYF.